Below are 20 T cell receptor beta chains sequenced from a single sample in a study of T cell responses to AZD1222 COVID-19 vaccine. This table comes from immunoSEQ multiplex PCR, and its TCRdb copy is limited to in-frame clones, with some not included. In the table there are 100,000 or so clones, roughly 89% of which are singletons. The specimen was peripheral blood, collected on day 0 of AZD1222 vaccination. The receptors shown here come from an adult in good health.

The chain uses TRBV27 and TRBJ1-6; 7 nucleotides line up with TRBD1. The ends lost 6 bases at V and 0 bases at J; junction bases unmatched: 5. Germline V gives CDR1 MNHEY, CDR2 SMNVEV (reference sequence). This CDR3 is built from 16 residues. The CDR3 nucleotides are TGTGCCAGCAGGACACAGGGGAGCTCCTATAATTCACCCCTCCACTTT. It encodes CASRTQGSSYNSPLHF.

This clone turned up a few times. The chain uses TRBV11-3 and TRBJ2-7; D remains unclear. Germline-derived CDR1 and CDR2 are SGHNT and YENEEA. There are 10 residues in the CDR3. V lost 5 bases and J lost 5, with 4 bases in between. CDR3 in DNA: TGTGCCAGCAGCCCCCACGAGCAGTACTTC. The encoded protein is CASSPHEQYF.

The chain has TRBV10-3 and TRBJ1-3, with D hard to call. Germline CDR1 ENHRY, CDR2 SYGVKD. This CDR3 comprises 13 residues. With 7 bases removed from V and 2 bases from J, the gap between germline ends came to 9 bases. This CDR3 reads CAITPAPGNTIYF. For the CDR3, the DNA is TGTGCCATCACCCCGGCCCCTGGAAACACCATATATTTT.

The chain has TRBV19 and TRBJ1-2, with 8 bases matching TRBD1. The CDR3 is made up of 16 amino acids. With 1 base clipped from V and 2 bases from J, the junction kept 6 bases outside the gene matches. The germline CDR1 and CDR2 sequences are LNHDA and SQIVND (reference sequence). The CDR3 is CASSIGGNRGNYGYTF. DNA of the CDR3: TGTGCCAGTAGTATAGGAGGAAACAGGGGGAACTATGGCTACACCTTC.

This chain joins TRBV7-9 and TRBJ1-5; 11 bases agree with TRBD1. The J segment lost 5 bases and the V segment lost 5 bases, leaving 5 bases of the junction unmatched. CDR1 and CDR2 (germline): SEHNR, FQNEAQ (reference sequence). This CDR3 spans 15 amino acids. Here the CDR3 reads CASSGDRGIDQPQHF. In DNA, the CDR3 is TGTGCCAGCAGCGGGGACAGGGGGATCGATCAGCCCCAGCATTTT.

V usage is TRBV6-2 or TRBV6-3 and J usage is TRBJ1-2; TRBD1 is a possible D gene (6 bases). Germline V gene lookup returns CDR1 MNHEY and CDR2 SVGEGT. This CDR3 spans 14 amino acids. Trimming shortened V by 0 bases and J by 8 bases, and 13 bases separated the two germline ends. CDR3 sequence reads: CASSYSNRAGGYTF. The CDR3 coding sequence is TGTGCCAGCAGTTACTCGAACAGGGCCGGCGGCTACACCTTC.

The V and J genes are TRBV6-5 and TRBJ2-1; the match to TRBD2 covers 9 bases. V trimming: 0 bases; J trimming: 7 bases; junction bases outside the gene matches: 4. The CDR3 contains 15 residues. Germline assignment: CDR1 MNHEY and CDR2 SVGAGI. CDR3 sequence (DNA): TGTGCCAGCAGTTACTCTGGTAGCGGGGGAAATGAGCAGTTCTTC. Translating it yields CASSYSGSGGNEQFF.

The rearrangement joins TRBV3-1 (or the pseudogene TRBV3-2) to TRBJ2-1; a weak D match, TRBD2 (6 bases). With 0 bases removed from V and 4 bases from J, the gap between germline ends came to 16 bases. This CDR3 region has 17 residues. Germline V CDR1 and CDR2: LGHDT, YNNKEL (reference sequence). The CDR3 protein is CASSQDPTGTLYNEQFF. In nucleotides, the CDR3 is TGTGCCAGCAGCCAAGATCCGACCGGGACTTTATACAATGAGCAGTTCTTC.

The V gene is TRBV7-9, the J gene TRBJ1-6; D is possibly TRBD1 (5 bases). Germline V gene lookup returns CDR1 SEHNR and CDR2 FQNEAQ (reference sequence). This CDR3 spans 16 amino acids. V was cut by 1 base and J by 4 bases, with 11 bases left in between. CDR3 amino acids: CASSLGDKGYNSPLHF. CDR3 DNA: TGTGCCAGCAGCTTAGGGGATAAGGGGTATAATTCACCCCTCCACTTT. The entire variable domain, with the rest obtained from reference TRBV7-9 and TRBJ1-6, is as follows: DTGVSQNPRHKITKRGQNVTFRCDPISEHNRLYWYRQTLGQGPEFLTYFQNEAQLEKSRLLSDRFSAERPKGSFSTLEIQRTEQGDSAMYLCASSLGDKGYNSPLHFGNGTRLTVT.

On this clone itself: This sample includes further DNA sequences coding for the same CDR3. The V and J genes are TRBV12-3 or TRBV12-4 and TRBJ2-5; D unresolved. The CDR3 has 11 amino acids. Deletions cut 5 bases from V and 2 bases from J, with 3 bases between. The CDR3 spells CASSLQETQYF. The CDR3 region has the DNA TGTGCCAGCAGTCTTCAAGAGACCCAGTACTTC.

DNA for the CDR3: TGTGCCAGCTCACCCGACAGGGGGCCCCTATCCTACGAGCAGTACTTC. Residues: CASSPDRGPLSYEQYF. V gene TRBV18 combines with J gene TRBJ2-7, with 10 nucleotides matching TRBD1. V gave up 3 bases and J gave up 1 base; unmatched junction bases: 6. Per germline, CDR1 KGHSH and CDR2 LQKENI. CDR3 length: 16 amino acids.

Points on this clone: The sample has other DNA sequences that encode this CDR3 too. The rearrangement links TRBV7-3 to TRBJ2-2, with 11 bases matching TRBD2. CDR1 and CDR2 from the germline V gene are SGHTA and FQGTGA. J gave up 1 base and V 5 bases, and 3 bases lay outside the gene matches. The CDR3 has 16 residues. The CDR3 here is CASSLTSGGNTGELFF. CDR3 nucleotides: TGTGCCAGCAGCCTCACTAGCGGGGGGAACACCGGGGAGCTGTTTTTT.

The chain couples TRBV3-1 (or the pseudogene TRBV3-2) to TRBJ2-7; 7 bases agree with TRBD2. Germline CDR1 is LGHDT and CDR2 is YNNKEL (reference sequence). V was clipped by 3 bases and J by 0 bases; unmatched bases: 8. This CDR3 is 16 amino acids long. The CDR3 nucleotides are TGTGCCAGCAGCCAGTACCTAGCGGAAAACTCCTACGAGCAGTACTTC. Translating gives CASSQYLAENSYEQYF.

The chain has TRBV2 and TRBJ2-7, with D possibly matching TRBD1 (6 bases). Per germline, CDR1 SNHLY and CDR2 FYNNEI. The CDR3 runs 15 residues. V was shortened by 8 bases and J by 3 bases, with 20 bases between the two germline ends. The CDR3 DNA follows: TGTGCCAGCGGCTCGGGACCAGGGGAAATCTACGAGCAGTACTTC. Its translation is CASGSGPGEIYEQYF. The full variable domain, in which reference TRBV2 and TRBJ2-7 provide the parts outside the CDR3, is EPEVTQTPSHQVTQMGQEVILRCVPISNHLYFYWYRQILGQKVEFLVSFYNNEISEKSEIFDDQFSVERPDGSNFTLKIRSTKLEDSAMYFCASGSGPGEIYEQYFGPGTRLTVT.

V and J are TRBV3-1 (or the pseudogene TRBV3-2) and TRBJ2-2; D is perhaps TRBD1 (7 bases). CDR1 and CDR2 (germline): LGHDT, YNNKEL (reference sequence). With 1 base removed from V and 4 bases from J, the gap between germline ends came to 10 bases. CDR3 length equals 15 residues. For the CDR3, the DNA is TGTGCCAGCAGCCAAGGCGGGACAGCCACCGGGGAGCTGTTTTTT. This codes for CASSQGGTATGELFF.

The CDR3 DNA reads as TGTGCCAGCAGGGGACAGAGCTATAATGAAAAACTGTTTTTT. It codes for CASRGQSYNEKLFF. The J gene is TRBJ1-4, the V gene TRBV6-5, with 7 bases matching TRBD1. V gave up 6 bases and J gave up 4 bases; unmatched junction bases: 5. Germline CDR1 and CDR2: MNHEY and SVGAGI. The CDR3 spans 14 residues.

The chain employs TRBV5-4 and TRBJ2-6; possibly TRBD1 for D (5 bases). Germline CDR1 and CDR2: SGHNT and YYREEE (reference sequence). CDR3 length: 18 residues. V lost 4 bases and J 1 base, leaving 18 bases between the germline ends. The CDR3 loop is CASSPGTGLRSGANVLTF. Here the CDR3 DNA reads TGTGCCAGCAGCCCCGGCACAGGATTAAGGTCTGGGGCCAACGTCCTGACTTTC.

The chain combines TRBV7-9 with TRBJ1-2; D is perhaps TRBD1 (6 bases). CDR1 is SEHNR, CDR2 FQNEAQ, per germline (reference sequence). The CDR3 covers 13 residues. Trimming removed 1 base from V and 4 bases from J, with 7 bases in between. Here the CDR3 reads CASSLGTVYGYTF. DNA of the CDR3: TGTGCCAGCAGCTTAGGGACAGTCTATGGCTACACCTTC.

The chain combines TRBV27 with TRBJ2-5, with 8 bases matching TRBD2. With V trimmed by 5 bases and J by 6 bases, 17 bases remained unmatched. The CDR3 has 17 residues. Germline CDR1 and CDR2: MNHEY and SMNVEV (reference sequence). The CDR3 sequence is CASSQRGTGLVVQTQYF. The CDR3 DNA is TGTGCCAGCAGTCAACGGGGGACGGGACTAGTCGTGCAGACCCAGTACTTC.

The chain has TRBV2 and TRBJ1-2; 8 nucleotides line up with TRBD1. The germline gives CDR1 SNHLY, CDR2 FYNNEI. The CDR3 spans 15 residues. V was clipped by 6 bases and J by 4 bases; unmatched bases: 10. DNA for the CDR3: TGTGCCAGCAGCCCAACAGGGGGTGGTGGCTATGGCTACACCTTC. Protein sequence: CASSPTGGGGYGYTF.